These 15 T cell receptor beta chains were sequenced from one sample in a study of tumor-infiltrating lymphocytes in primary liver carcinoma. Unsorted whole blood served as the source of blood RNA, and germline DNA was extracted as well. cDNA specific to TCR beta was made from around 470 ng of total RNA, with a constant-region primer employed for priming. ARM-PCR, slightly modified, supplied the TCR beta libraries through three nested multiplex PCR rounds. The first two PCR rounds, roughly 9 cycles each, used TRBV1-TRBV30 forward primers and a C-beta reverse primer. TCRdb re-called the multiplex PCR reads through MiXCR, storing one row per CDR3 protein. The table records about 320,000 distinct CDR3 sequences, approximately 65% of them present only once. The sequencing sample was made of peripheral blood. The receptors originated from a middle-aged man with primary liver carcinoma and hepatitis B virus infection.

On this clonotype: This may stem from a read error, because a much larger clone lies one nucleotide away. Since the CDR3 does not end with the conserved phenylalanine or tryptophan, this likely comes from a read error. This chain joins TRBV12-3 or TRBV12-4 and TRBJ1-5, with 9 bases aligning to TRBD1. The CDR3 runs 14 residues. With 3 bases clipped from V and 4 bases from J, the junction kept 1 base outside the gene matches. CDR3: CASSFGQGNQPQHL. CDR3 nucleotide sequence: TGTGCCAGCAGTTTTGGACAGGGGAATCAGCCCCAGCATTTA.

With regard to this clonotype: The junction differs from germline at one of its ends, possibly a read error. The J gene is TRBJ2-2, the V gene TRBV5-6; weak D call: TRBD2 (5 bases). Germline values: CDR1 SGHDT, CDR2 YYEEEE. This CDR3 is built from 17 residues. The CDR3, as DNA: TGTGCCAGCAGATTGGGTGCCAGGAGGAAGTACACCGGGGAGCTGTTTTTT. Protein sequence: CASRLGARRKYTGELFF.

This clonotype was seen more than once but under ten times. One end of the junction fails to match germline, which may point to a read error. The J gene is TRBJ2-1, the V gene TRBV5-4; unclear D gene. CDR1 is SGHNT, CDR2 YYREEE, per germline (reference sequence). This CDR3 is built from 15 residues. The DNA for the CDR3 is TGTGCCGGCAGCTTGGTTGGTAGCTCCTACAATGAGCAGTTCTTC. Its translation: CAGSLVGSSYNEQFF.

The V gene is TRBV11-2, the J gene TRBJ2-3; 8 bases agree with TRBD1. CDR1 is SGHAT, CDR2 FQNNGV, per germline. The CDR3 length is 12 residues. With 5 bases clipped from V and 15 bases from J, the junction kept 10 bases outside the gene matches. The CDR3 region is CASSGTGDMHYF. The CDR3 DNA follows: TGTGCCAGCAGCGGGACAGGCGATATGCATTATTTT.

In its sample, this clonotype was seen many times. The chain is built from TRBV5-1 and TRBJ1-1, with D unclear. The germline V and J ends were trimmed by 5 bases and 1 base, with 15 bases remaining between them. The V gene's germline CDR1 is SGHRS and CDR2 YFSETQ. This CDR3 spans 15 amino acids. The CDR3 DNA reads as TGCGCCAGCAGTCGCGGAGGAGAGGGGAACACTGAAGCTTTCTTT. This sequence encodes CASSRGGEGNTEAFF.

Note on this clonotype: This is likely a read error, given that the CDR3 carries no conserved phenylalanine or tryptophan at its end. The chain combines TRBV11-2 with TRBJ2-2, with unresolved D. The CDR3 has 16 amino acids. The germline V and J ends were trimmed by 0 bases and 5 bases, with 13 bases remaining between them. The germline V gene encodes CDR1 SGHAT and CDR2 FQNNGV. The CDR3 loop reads CASSLEWSCTTGELFL. The CDR3 DNA follows: TGTGCCAGCAGCTTAGAATGGAGCTGTACTACCGGGGAGCTGTTTCTT.

CDR3 amino acids: CSARKETTSYEQYF. Here the CDR3 DNA reads TGCAGTGCTAGAAAAGAGACTACCTCCTACGAGCAGTACTTC. The chain joins TRBV20-1 to TRBJ2-7; possible D gene TRBD2, 5 bases. In germline, CDR1 is DFQATT, CDR2 SNEGSKA (reference sequence). The CDR3 has 14 residues. Trimming left V 2 bases short and J 0 bases short, with 11 bases between.

As concerns this clonotype: A single base separates this from a much larger clone, so it may be a read error. The gene calls are TRBV10-3 and TRBJ2-1; TRBD2 matches at 13 bases. The CDR3 has 14 amino acids. Germline CDR1 is ENHRY and CDR2 is SYGVKD. Here the CDR3 DNA reads TGTACCAGCAATGGACTAGCGGGAGTGAGTGAGCAGTTCTTC. Its protein is CTSNGLAGVSEQFF.

As regards this clonotype: This CDR3 is missing its conserved last phenylalanine or tryptophan, likely due to a read error. This chain links TRBV29-1 with TRBJ1-1; 9 nucleotides align to TRBD1. Germline V gene data show CDR1 as SQVTM and CDR2 as ANQGSEA. The CDR3 covers 15 residues. DNA for the CDR3: TGTAGCGCAACCATGTGGGACAGGGTCAACACTGAAGCTTTCTCT. It codes for CSATMWDRVNTEAFS.

With regard to this clonotype: This may be a read error, as it is one base from a much larger clone. V and J are TRBV6-5 and TRBJ2-5, with 7 bases aligning to TRBD2. This CDR3 is built from 16 residues. CDR1 is MNHEY, CDR2 SVGAGI, per germline. J was trimmed by 4 bases and V by 11 bases; bases with no gene match: 19. CDR3 in amino acids: CAPASGAGGRPETQYF. In DNA form, the CDR3 reads TGTGCCCCCGCGAGTGGTGCGGGCGGGAGACCAGAGACCCAGTACTTC.

About this clonotype itself: A much larger clone differs from this one at a single base, so this may be a read error. The gene calls are TRBV5-1 and TRBJ1-1; 8 bases agree with TRBD1. Germline V lookup: CDR1 SGHRS, CDR2 YFSETQ. CDR3 length equals 15 residues. The CDR3: CVSSRDRLQNTEAFF. DNA of the CDR3: TGCGTCAGCAGCCGGGACAGGTTACAGAACACTGAAGCTTTCTTT.

The chain is built from TRBV28 and TRBJ2-1, with 12 nucleotides matching TRBD2. CDR3 length equals 18 residues. The J segment lost 4 bases and the V segment lost 3 bases, leaving 10 bases of the junction unmatched. CDR1 and CDR2 from the germline V gene are MDHEN and SYDVKM. The CDR3 spells CASSFGQRTSGNYNEQFF. Written as DNA, the CDR3 is TGTGCCAGCAGTTTTGGCCAACGGACTAGCGGGAATTACAATGAGCAGTTCTTC. Looking up the rest from reference TRBV28 and TRBJ2-1 gives the full variable domain: DVKVTQSSRYLVKRTGEKVFLECVQDMDHENMFWYRQDPGLGLRLIYFSYDVKMKEKGDIPEGYSVSREKKERFSLILESASTNQTSMYLCASSFGQRTSGNYNEQFFGPGTRLTVL.

Comments on this clonotype: The germline gene is not matched at one end of the junction; a read error may be the cause. This chain links TRBV11-1 with TRBJ2-7, with 8 bases matching TRBD1. Germline lookup yields CDR1 SGHAT and CDR2 FQDESV (reference sequence). The CDR3 is made up of 14 amino acids. DNA of the CDR3: TGTGCCAGCAGCATCGGGACAGGACTCTACGTGCAGTACTTC. Translating it yields CASSIGTGLYVQYF.

About this clonotype: A much larger clonotype is one base distant, so this may be a read error. The V call is TRBV11-2, the J call TRBJ1-2, with 7 positions matching TRBD1. The CDR3 extends over 14 amino acids. Per germline, CDR1 SGHAT and CDR2 FQNNGV. The CDR3 nucleotides are TGTCCCAGCAGCTTCTTGACAGGGTCCTTTGGCTACACCTTC. It codes for CPSSFLTGSFGYTF.

This clonotype was counted at least ten times. The chain couples TRBV6-6 to TRBJ1-2; D possibly corresponds to TRBD1 (5 bases). This CDR3 contains 13 residues. Germline values: CDR1 MNHNY, CDR2 SVGAGI (reference sequence). Trimming cost V 5 bases and J 4 bases, with 11 bases left between them. Here the CDR3 DNA reads TGTGCCAGCAGTGGGGGAAACCTCTATGGCTACACCTTC. Its translation is CASSGGNLYGYTF.